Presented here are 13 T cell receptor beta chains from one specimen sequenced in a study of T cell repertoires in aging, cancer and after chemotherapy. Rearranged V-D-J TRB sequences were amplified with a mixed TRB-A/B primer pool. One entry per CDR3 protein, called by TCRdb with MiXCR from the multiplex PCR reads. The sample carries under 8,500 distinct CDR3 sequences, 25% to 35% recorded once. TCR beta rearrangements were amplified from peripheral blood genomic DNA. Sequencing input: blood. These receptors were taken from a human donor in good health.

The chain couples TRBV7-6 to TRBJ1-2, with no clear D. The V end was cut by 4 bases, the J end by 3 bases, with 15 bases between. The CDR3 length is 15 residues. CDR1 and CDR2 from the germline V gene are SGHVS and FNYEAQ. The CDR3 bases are TGTGCCAGCAGCTGGGGTGTGCAGGCGGACTATGGCTACACCTTC. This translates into CASSWGVQADYGYTF.

This CDR3 reads CASSTPGQANEKLFF. The CDR3 bases are TGTGCCAGCAGCACACCGGGACAGGCTAATGAAAAACTGTTTTTT. This chain joins TRBV5-6 and TRBJ1-4, with 8 bases that match TRBD1. V was clipped by 4 bases and J by 3 bases; unmatched bases: 5. CDR1 SGHDT and CDR2 YYEEEE come from the germline V gene. The length of the CDR3 is 15 residues.

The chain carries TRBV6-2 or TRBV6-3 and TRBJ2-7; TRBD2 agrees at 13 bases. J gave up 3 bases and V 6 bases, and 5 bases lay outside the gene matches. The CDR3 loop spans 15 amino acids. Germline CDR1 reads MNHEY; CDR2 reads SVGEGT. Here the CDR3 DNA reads TGTGCCAGCAGGCGAACTAGCGGGGGGGTCTACGAGCAGTACTTC. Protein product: CASRRTSGGVYEQYF.

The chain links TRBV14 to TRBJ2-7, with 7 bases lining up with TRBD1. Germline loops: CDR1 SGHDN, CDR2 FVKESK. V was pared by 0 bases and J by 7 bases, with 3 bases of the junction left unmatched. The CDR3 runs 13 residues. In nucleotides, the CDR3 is TGTGCCAGCAGCCAAGACGACAGGGCTGAGCAGTACTTC. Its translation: CASSQDDRAEQYF.

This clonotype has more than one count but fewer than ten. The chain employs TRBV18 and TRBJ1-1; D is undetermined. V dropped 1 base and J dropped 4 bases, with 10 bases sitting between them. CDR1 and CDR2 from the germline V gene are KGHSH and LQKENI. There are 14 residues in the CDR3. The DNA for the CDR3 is TGTGCCAGCTCACCACTAGGTGGAGGCACTGAAGCTTTCTTT. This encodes CASSPLGGGTEAFF.

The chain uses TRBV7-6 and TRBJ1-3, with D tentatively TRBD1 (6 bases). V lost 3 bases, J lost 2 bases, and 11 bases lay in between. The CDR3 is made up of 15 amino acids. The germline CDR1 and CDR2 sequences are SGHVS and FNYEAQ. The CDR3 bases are TGTGCCAGCAGCTTCAAAGGGGGGCCTGGAAACACCATATATTTT. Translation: CASSFKGGPGNTIYF.

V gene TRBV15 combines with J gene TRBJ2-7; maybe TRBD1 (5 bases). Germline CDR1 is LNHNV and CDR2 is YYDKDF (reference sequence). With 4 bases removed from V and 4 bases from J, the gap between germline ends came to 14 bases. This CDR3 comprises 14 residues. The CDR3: CATSKSRAGYEQYF. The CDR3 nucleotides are TGTGCCACCAGCAAGAGCAGGGCAGGGTACGAGCAGTACTTC.

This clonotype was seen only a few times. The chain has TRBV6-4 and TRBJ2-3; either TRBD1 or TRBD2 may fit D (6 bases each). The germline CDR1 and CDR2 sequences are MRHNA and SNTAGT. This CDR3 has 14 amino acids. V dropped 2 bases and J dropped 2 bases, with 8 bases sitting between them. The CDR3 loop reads CASSDRGVTDTQYF. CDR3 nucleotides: TGTGCCAGCAGTGACAGGGGGGTCACAGATACGCAGTATTTT.

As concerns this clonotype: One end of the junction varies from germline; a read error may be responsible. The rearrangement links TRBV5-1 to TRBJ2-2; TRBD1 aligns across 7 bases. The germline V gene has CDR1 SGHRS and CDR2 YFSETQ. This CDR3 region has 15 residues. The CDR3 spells CARSLETGYTGELFF. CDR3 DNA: TGTGCCAGAAGCTTGGAGACAGGGTACACCGGGGAGCTGTTTTTT.

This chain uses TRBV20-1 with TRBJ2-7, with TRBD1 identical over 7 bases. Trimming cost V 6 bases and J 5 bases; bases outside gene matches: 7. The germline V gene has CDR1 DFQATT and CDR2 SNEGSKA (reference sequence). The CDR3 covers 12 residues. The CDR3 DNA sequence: TGCAGTGCGGAAATACAGGGGCACGAGCAGTACTTC. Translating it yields CSAEIQGHEQYF.

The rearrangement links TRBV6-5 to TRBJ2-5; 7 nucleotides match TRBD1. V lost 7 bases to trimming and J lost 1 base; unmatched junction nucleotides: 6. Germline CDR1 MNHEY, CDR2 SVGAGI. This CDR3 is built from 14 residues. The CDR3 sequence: CASNVDRSQETQYF. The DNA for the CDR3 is TGTGCCAGCAATGTGGACAGGTCCCAAGAGACCCAGTACTTC.

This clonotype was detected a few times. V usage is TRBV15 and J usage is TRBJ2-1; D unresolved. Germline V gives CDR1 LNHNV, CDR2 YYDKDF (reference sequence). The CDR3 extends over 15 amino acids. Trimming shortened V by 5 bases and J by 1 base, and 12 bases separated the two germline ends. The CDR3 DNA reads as TGTGCCACCAGCGCGGCGAAGGTATCCTACAATGAGCAGTTCTTC. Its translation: CATSAAKVSYNEQFF.

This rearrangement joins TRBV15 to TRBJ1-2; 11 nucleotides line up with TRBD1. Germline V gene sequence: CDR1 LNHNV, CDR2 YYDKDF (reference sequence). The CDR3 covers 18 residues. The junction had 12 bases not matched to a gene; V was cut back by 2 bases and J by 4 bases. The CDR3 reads CATSRWAGTGGGVYGYTF. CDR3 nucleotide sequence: TGTGCCACCAGCAGATGGGCCGGGACAGGGGGGGGGGTCTATGGCTACACCTTC.